The T cell receptor (beta chain) described here comes from a study of cytomegalovirus exposure and HLA in healthy donors. Findings and limits, study-wide: Earlier findings revealed that most TCR beta V segments proved productive either about 87% or about 30% of the time. A link between a missense DCLRE1C variant and TCR beta V- and J-gene trimming emerged from a later analysis.

Per the germline V gene, CDR1 is MDHEN and CDR2 is SYDVKM. The CDR3 is made up of 15 amino acids. As concerns this clone: As yet, its antigen is unknown. The junction does not match germline at one end; this may be a read error.

A multiplex PCR was run with 60 Vbeta primers and 13 Jbeta primers. Clones were sequenced by immunoSEQ multiplex PCR, and TCRdb holds only the in-frame ones, with some missing. This table has over 150,000 clones, roughly 65% appearing once. Healthy people donating bone marrow made up the donors. The TCR sequence derives from a woman between 18 and 29 years old in good health and CMV-seropositive. Specimen: PBMCs. The chain links TRBV28 to TRBJ2-7; TRBD1 matches 7 bases. CDR3 in DNA: TGTGCCAGCAGCTTATCCCCACAGGGGAGACTCGAGCAGTACTTC. It translates to CASSLSPQGRLEQYF.